This T cell receptor (beta chain) derives from a study of spatial heterogeneity in lung cancer (dated by TCRdb to about 2019). As for the study more broadly: Beta-chain transcripts were consistently detected in greater numbers than alpha-chain transcripts, which likely reflects a higher abundance of beta-chain transcripts. In non-small cell lung cancer, the study quantitatively compared TCR alpha and beta repertoires across several tumor regions, matched nontumor lung, and blood. TCR repertoire features were related to nonsynonymous mutation counts determined by whole-exome sequencing of tumor tissue. In the raw uncorrected reads, each unique combination of TCR and UMI appeared on average more than ten times. A strong correlation was found between TCR transcript counts in tumor regions and a T cell transcriptional module score from matched bulk RNA-seq. At surgery, hundreds of tumor regions, around 64 matched nontumor lung samples and a few dozen PBMC samples were TCR-sequenced for both alpha and beta chains. On the study overall, not on this receptor specifically: The number of expanded intratumoral alpha and beta TCRs correlated with the tumor nonsynonymous mutation count. Confirming at a functional level the hypothesis that regional TCRs recognize regional mutations was considered to require additional single-cell paired TCR alpha and beta sequencing. TCR-seq coverage of tumor T cells was estimated at only roughly 7.7% for alpha chains and 13% for beta chains. Counts of ubiquitous and regional expanded TCRs were found to correlate with counts of ubiquitous and regional nonsynonymous mutations, respectively.

CDR1 DFQATT and CDR2 SNEGSKA are derived from the germline V gene (reference sequence). Taken from cysteine to phenylalanine, the CDR3 has 17 residues. Just the 51-base CDR3 DNA is kept, in frame starting at base 1. Reading the label with the study, this specimen's time point is: sample taken at primary tumor resection. The donors were 72 patients from the lung TRACERx cohort who had early-stage, untreated non-small cell lung cancer. Whole RNA extracted from tumor and nontumor lung tissue, or from cryopreserved PBMC samples, was used for TCR sequencing without cell sorting. Only patients for whom sufficient RNA was available from at least two tumor regions were selected for TCR sequencing. Before selection, tumor and adjacent nontumor lung specimens were reviewed by a lung pathologist. This clonotype was counted many times. Its antigen remains unidentified. Being one base from a much bigger clone, this may be a read error.

To prepare the library, 5' RACE was applied. The listed sequencing device is NextSeq 500. In the TCR library protocol, a unique molecular identifier was attached to each TCR cDNA molecule so that PCR and sequencing errors could be corrected. For the original study's pipeline: TCR identification, UMI-based error correction and CDR3 extraction were all carried out with Decombinator tools. TCRs above a frequency of 2 per 1,000, corresponding to the top 1% of the tumor frequency distribution, were defined as expanded. Expanded tumor TCRs were classed as regional if statistically deemed absent (corrected P<0.05) from at least one tumor region, otherwise ubiquitous. Renyi diversity was computed with the R vegan package after each repertoire had been subsampled 100 times to 5,000 TCRs. CDR3 similarity networks were constructed using string-kernel similarity of amino acid triplets, with links drawn between CDR3s whose pairwise similarity was above 0.82. TCRdb took the public reads, trimmed them with fastp at Q25, ran MiXCR for clone calling and kept in-frame beta chains. Rows matching on CDR3 protein sequence are summarized as one entry with the most common DNA and genes. These V and J calls derive from TCRdb rather than the authors' analysis. For this sample the table gives 5,200 or so distinct CDR3 sequences, of which under 5% were detected only once. About a quarter of the sample lies in the top ten.

This specimen consisted of lung tumor tissue, obtained at surgery. The receptor's source is a female donor with early-stage non-small cell lung cancer. This chain is built from TRBV20-1 and TRBJ1-2, and the D gene may be TRBD1, 6 bases matching. The nucleotide sequence is given as TGCAGTGCTAGCGGCACAGGGTGGGGATCCTACGATTTTGGCTACAACTTC. It translates to CSASGTGWGSYDFGYNF.